A single sample gave rise to the 19 T cell receptor beta chains below, sequenced in a study of blood T cell repertoires in COVID-19. Produced via immunoSEQ multiplex PCR; TCRdb's table is partial and in-frame only. The sample contains 60,000 to 75,000 clones, more than 75% of which appear only once. The specimen was peripheral blood. The receptor set was obtained from a man aged 55-75 years with acute or convalescent COVID-19.

The rearrangement joins TRBV11-2 to TRBJ2-1, with a possible D match to TRBD1 (6 bases). Germline CDR1 is SGHAT and CDR2 is FQNNGV. This CDR3 has 13 residues. Trimming removed 6 bases from V and 9 bases from J, with 15 bases in between. The DNA for the CDR3 is TGTGCCAGCAGTTACAGGGTCCCCAGTGAGCAGTTCTTC. Its translation: CASSYRVPSEQFF.

This chain joins TRBV10-2 and TRBJ1-2; 7 bases are shared with TRBD1. After removal of 4 bases from V and 6 bases from J, the junction contained 2 bases not matched to a gene. CDR1 and CDR2 from the germline V gene are WSHSY and SAAADI. The CDR3 loop spans 12 amino acids. CDR3 region: CASSGQGDGYTF. The DNA of the CDR3 is TGCGCCAGCAGTGGACAGGGAGATGGCTACACCTTC.

The chain joins TRBV6-2 or TRBV6-3 to TRBJ1-5; 9 bases agree with TRBD1. The germline gives CDR1 MNHEY, CDR2 SVGEGT. V lost 5 bases, J lost 4 bases, and 6 bases stayed unmatched. The CDR3 is 15 residues long. CDR3: CASSRGQGRNQPQHF. CDR3 in DNA: TGTGCCAGCAGTAGAGGACAGGGGAGGAATCAGCCCCAGCATTTT.

V is TRBV4-3 and J is TRBJ2-1; 8 bases are shared with TRBD2. CDR3 length: 16 amino acids. CDR1 and CDR2 (germline): LGHNA, YSLEER. V gave up 1 base and J gave up 5 bases; unmatched junction bases: 7. CDR3 residues: CASSQAWGSGDNEQFF. DNA of the CDR3: TGCGCCAGCAGCCAAGCGTGGGGTAGCGGGGACAATGAGCAGTTCTTC.

The rearrangement uses TRBV12-3 or TRBV12-4 and TRBJ2-1, with D uncertain. The CDR3 runs to 12 residues. Trimming stripped 3 bases from V and 15 bases from J, with 15 bases between. CDR3 nucleotides: TGTGCCAGCAGTTTGAGGTTCGTTTTCCGGTTCTTC. It encodes CASSLRFVFRFF.

The chain links TRBV7-2 to TRBJ1-2; TRBD1 aligns across 8 bases. This CDR3 contains 14 residues. Germline V gene lookup returns CDR1 SGHTA and CDR2 FQGNSA. V gave up 5 bases and J gave up 5 bases; unmatched junction bases: 7. Here the CDR3 DNA reads TGTGCCAGCAGCCCCGACAGGGGACCTTATGGCTACACCTTC. The encoded protein is CASSPDRGPYGYTF.

The CDR3 spells CASSPLYRKSTTIVSGNTIYF. The DNA for the CDR3 is TGTGCCAGCTCACCACTCTACCGGAAATCTACCACTATTGTTTCTGGAAACACCATATATTTT. V and J are TRBV18 and TRBJ1-3, with no clear D. There are 21 residues in the CDR3. Trimming removed 1 base from V and 1 base from J, with 26 bases in between. Germline-derived CDR1 and CDR2 are KGHSH and LQKENI.

The chain has TRBV4-3 and TRBJ1-2, with a tentative D call TRBD1 (6 bases). V lost 0 bases to trimming and J lost 4 bases, with 30 bases between them. This CDR3 contains 21 residues. Germline CDR1 reads LGHNA; CDR2 reads YSLEER. CDR3 sequence: CASSQETFVGQIVPKTYGYTF. CDR3 bases: TGCGCCAGCAGCCAAGAGACGTTCGTTGGACAGATAGTTCCGAAGACCTATGGCTACACCTTC.

This chain joins TRBV14 and TRBJ1-6, with D hard to call. Trimming cost V 0 bases and J 10 bases, with 13 bases left between them. Germline assignment: CDR1 SGHDN and CDR2 FVKESK. The CDR3 contains 15 residues. The CDR3 spells CASSQEPWAGSPLHF. The CDR3 DNA reads TGTGCCAGCAGCCAAGAGCCCTGGGCGGGATCACCCCTCCACTTT.

The chain carries TRBV12-3 or TRBV12-4 and TRBJ2-2; D unresolved. The CDR3 has 13 amino acids. With 1 base removed from V and 3 bases from J, the gap between germline ends came to 3 bases. CDR3 bases: TGTGCCAGCAGTTTAGGAGACACCGGGGAGCTGTTTTTT. It encodes CASSLGDTGELFF.

This clone turned up a few times. This chain connects TRBV19 to TRBJ1-4; D is unresolved. The germline V gene has CDR1 LNHDA and CDR2 SQIVND (reference sequence). The CDR3 has 15 amino acids. V lost 7 bases and J 4 bases, leaving 16 bases between the germline ends. In nucleotides, the CDR3 is TGTGCCAGTACCAAGGAGGGATTGGGTAATGAAAAACTGTTTTTT. It yields the protein CASTKEGLGNEKLFF. Drawing the rest from reference TRBV19 and TRBJ1-4, the complete variable domain is DGGITQSPKYLFRKEGQNVTLSCEQNLNHDAMYWYRQDPGQGLRLIYYSQIVNDFQKGDIAEGYSVSREKKESFPLTVTSAQKNPTAFYLCASTKEGLGNEKLFFGSGTQLSVL.

V is TRBV6-5 and J is TRBJ2-2; 10 nucleotides agree with TRBD1. CDR1 and CDR2 (germline): MNHEY, SVGAGI. This CDR3 has 15 residues. The V gene end was trimmed by 5 bases and the J gene end by 8 bases; junction bases not matched to a gene: 8. CDR3 in DNA: TGTGCCAGCAGTCTCCGGGACAGGGGTATGGGGGAGCTGTTTTTT. Its translation is CASSLRDRGMGELFF.

This clone appeared a few times. The V call is TRBV29-1, the J call TRBJ2-2; 10 nucleotides match TRBD1. J lost 4 bases, V lost 6 bases, and 11 bases had no gene match. The CDR3 has 16 residues. The V gene's germline CDR1 is SQVTM and CDR2 ANQGSEA. CDR3 sequence: CSVPSGQGGGTGELFF. The DNA of the CDR3 is TGCAGCGTCCCTTCTGGACAGGGGGGTGGCACCGGGGAGCTGTTTTTT.

This rearrangement joins TRBV27 to TRBJ1-2, with 9 nucleotides matching TRBD1. Losses at the gene ends were 6 bases for V and 8 bases for J; bases not matched to a gene: 10. Per the germline V gene, CDR1 is MNHEY and CDR2 is SMNVEV (reference sequence). The CDR3 totals 14 residues. The chain's CDR3 is CASRPQQGARGYTF. The CDR3 DNA sequence: TGTGCCAGCAGGCCTCAACAGGGGGCTCGGGGCTACACCTTC.

The chain recombines TRBV4-1 with TRBJ2-5; 14 bases line up with TRBD2. Per germline, CDR1 MGHRA and CDR2 YSYEKL. V gave up 2 bases and J gave up 5 bases; unmatched junction bases: 4. This CDR3 is 16 amino acids long. CDR3 nucleotide sequence: TGCGCCAGCAGCCAATCGGGACTAGCGGGGGCCGAGACCCAGTACTTC. Amino acids: CASSQSGLAGAETQYF.

This clone was observed once. The rearrangement links TRBV7-2 to TRBJ2-2; 8 positions agree with TRBD2. The CDR3 runs to 13 residues. The J segment lost 6 bases and the V segment lost 4 bases, leaving 1 base of the junction unmatched. From germline, CDR1 is SGHTA and CDR2 FQGNSA. The CDR3 DNA sequence: TGTGCCAGCAGCTCGGGGGGGCCCGGGGAGCTGTTTTTT. Its protein is CASSSGGPGELFF.

CDR3 residues: CASTATGYGYTF. The CDR3 nucleotides are TGTGCCAGCACTGCGACAGGGTATGGCTACACCTTC. This chain links TRBV6-5 with TRBJ1-2; 7 nucleotides align to TRBD1. With 7 bases clipped from V and 5 bases from J, the junction kept 4 bases outside the gene matches. Germline lookup yields CDR1 MNHEY and CDR2 SVGAGI. This CDR3 has 12 amino acids.

The chain combines TRBV6-4 with TRBJ1-5; tentatively, D is TRBD1 (6 bases). Germline V gene sequence: CDR1 MRHNA, CDR2 SNTAGT. V shed 2 bases and J shed 0 bases, with 17 bases lying between them. The CDR3 spans 18 residues. The CDR3, as DNA: TGTGCCAGCAGTGACGTCGCAGGGGTACTCGATAGCAATCAGCCCCAGCATTTT. This sequence encodes CASSDVAGVLDSNQPQHF.

This clone was seen only once. The V gene is TRBV15, the J gene TRBJ2-7; 11 nucleotides match TRBD2. The CDR3 totals 14 residues. V was clipped by 5 bases and J by 4 bases; unmatched bases: 4. Germline CDR1 reads LNHNV; CDR2 reads YYDKDF (reference sequence). The CDR3 loop reads CATSVASGGYEQYF. The CDR3 nucleotides are TGTGCCACCAGCGTGGCTAGCGGGGGGTACGAGCAGTACTTC.